Included here is one T cell receptor (beta chain) sequence, with context. The sample originates from a study of blood T cell repertoires in COVID-19. Sequencing used immunoSEQ multiplex PCR; TCRdb keeps in-frame clones, though not all of them. The sample lists nearly 80,000 clones; about 83% were seen once. Germline lookup yields CDR1 SGHTA and CDR2 FQGNSA. The CDR3 spans 12 residues. V was pared by 8 bases and J by 2 bases, with 9 bases between. The sample consisted of peripheral blood. This TCR was recovered from a man aged 45-65 years with acute or convalescent COVID-19. The chain recombines TRBV7-2 with TRBJ1-2; D uncertain. The CDR3 sequence: CASGWQNYGYTF. Here the CDR3 DNA reads TGTGCCAGCGGTTGGCAGAACTATGGCTACACCTTC.